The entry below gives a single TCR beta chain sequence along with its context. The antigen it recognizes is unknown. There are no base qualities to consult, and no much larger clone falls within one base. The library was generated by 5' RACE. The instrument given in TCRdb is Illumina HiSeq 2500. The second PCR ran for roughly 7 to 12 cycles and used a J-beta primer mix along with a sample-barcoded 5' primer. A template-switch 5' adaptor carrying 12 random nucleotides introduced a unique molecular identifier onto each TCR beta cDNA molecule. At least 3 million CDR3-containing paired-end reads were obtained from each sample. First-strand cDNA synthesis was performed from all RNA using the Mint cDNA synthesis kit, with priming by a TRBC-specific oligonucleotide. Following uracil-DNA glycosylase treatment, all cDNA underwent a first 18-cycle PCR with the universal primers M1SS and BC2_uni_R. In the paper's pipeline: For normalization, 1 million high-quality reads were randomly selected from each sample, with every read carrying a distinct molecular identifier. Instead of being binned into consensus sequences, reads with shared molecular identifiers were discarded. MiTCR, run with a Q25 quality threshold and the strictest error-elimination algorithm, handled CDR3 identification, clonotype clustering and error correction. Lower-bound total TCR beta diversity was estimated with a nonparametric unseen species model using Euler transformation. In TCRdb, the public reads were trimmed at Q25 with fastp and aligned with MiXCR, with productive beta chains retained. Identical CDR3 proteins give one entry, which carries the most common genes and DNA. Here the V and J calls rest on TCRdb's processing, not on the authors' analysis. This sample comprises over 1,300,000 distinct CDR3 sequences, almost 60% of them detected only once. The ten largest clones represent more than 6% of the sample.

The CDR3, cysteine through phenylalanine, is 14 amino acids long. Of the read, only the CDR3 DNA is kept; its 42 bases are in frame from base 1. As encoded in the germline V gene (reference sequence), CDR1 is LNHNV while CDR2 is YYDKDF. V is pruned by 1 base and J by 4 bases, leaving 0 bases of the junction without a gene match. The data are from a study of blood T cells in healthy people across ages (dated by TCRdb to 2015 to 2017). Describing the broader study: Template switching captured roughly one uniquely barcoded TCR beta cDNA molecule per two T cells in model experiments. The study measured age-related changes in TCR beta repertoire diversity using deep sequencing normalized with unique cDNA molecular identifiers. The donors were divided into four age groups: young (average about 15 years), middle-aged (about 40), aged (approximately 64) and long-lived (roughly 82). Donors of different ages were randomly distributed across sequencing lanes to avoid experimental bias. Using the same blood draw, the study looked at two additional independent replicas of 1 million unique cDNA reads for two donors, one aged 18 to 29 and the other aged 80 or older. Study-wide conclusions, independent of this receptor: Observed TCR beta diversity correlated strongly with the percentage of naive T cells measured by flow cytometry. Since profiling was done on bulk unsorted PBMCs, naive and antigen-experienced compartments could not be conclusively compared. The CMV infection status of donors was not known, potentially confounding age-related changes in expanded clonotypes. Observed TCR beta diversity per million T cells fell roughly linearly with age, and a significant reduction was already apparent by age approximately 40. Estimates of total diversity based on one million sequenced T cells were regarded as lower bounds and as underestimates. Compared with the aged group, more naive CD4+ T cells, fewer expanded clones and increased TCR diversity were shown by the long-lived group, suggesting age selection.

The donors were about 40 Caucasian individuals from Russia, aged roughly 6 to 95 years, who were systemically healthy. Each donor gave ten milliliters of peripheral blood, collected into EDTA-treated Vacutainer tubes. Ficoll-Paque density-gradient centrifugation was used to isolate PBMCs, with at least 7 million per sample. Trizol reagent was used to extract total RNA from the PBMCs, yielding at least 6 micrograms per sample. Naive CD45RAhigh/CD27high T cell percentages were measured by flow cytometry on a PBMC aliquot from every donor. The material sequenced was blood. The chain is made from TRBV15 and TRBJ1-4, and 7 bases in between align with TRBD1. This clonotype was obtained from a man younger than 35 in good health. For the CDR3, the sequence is CATSRGDSNEKLFF. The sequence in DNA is TGTGCCACCAGCAGAGGGGACAGTAATGAAAAACTGTTTTTT.